The TCR beta chain under discussion was sequenced for a study of blood T cell repertoires in COVID-19. Study overall: The cDNA or gDNA used as material had been derived from T cells, B-cell-depleted T cells, or PBMCs.

Libraries were prepared by immunoSEQ multiplex PCR; TCRdb keeps only in-frame clonotypes and omits some of them. The sample gives some 80,000 clones, around nine tenths of which show up once; around 5% is in the top ten. The V gene lost 3 bases and the J gene lost 6 bases, with 11 bases spanning the gap. The V gene's germline CDR1 is KGHSH and CDR2 LQKENI. The CDR3 length is 13 residues. This TCR derives from a man aged 50 or older with active or convalescent COVID-19. The chain combines TRBV18 with TRBJ1-1, with a weak D call TRBD1 (6 bases). Material for sequencing was peripheral blood. The CDR3 DNA sequence: TGTGCCAGCTCACCGACCGGGACACCTGAAGCTTTCTTT. Protein product: CASSPTGTPEAFF.